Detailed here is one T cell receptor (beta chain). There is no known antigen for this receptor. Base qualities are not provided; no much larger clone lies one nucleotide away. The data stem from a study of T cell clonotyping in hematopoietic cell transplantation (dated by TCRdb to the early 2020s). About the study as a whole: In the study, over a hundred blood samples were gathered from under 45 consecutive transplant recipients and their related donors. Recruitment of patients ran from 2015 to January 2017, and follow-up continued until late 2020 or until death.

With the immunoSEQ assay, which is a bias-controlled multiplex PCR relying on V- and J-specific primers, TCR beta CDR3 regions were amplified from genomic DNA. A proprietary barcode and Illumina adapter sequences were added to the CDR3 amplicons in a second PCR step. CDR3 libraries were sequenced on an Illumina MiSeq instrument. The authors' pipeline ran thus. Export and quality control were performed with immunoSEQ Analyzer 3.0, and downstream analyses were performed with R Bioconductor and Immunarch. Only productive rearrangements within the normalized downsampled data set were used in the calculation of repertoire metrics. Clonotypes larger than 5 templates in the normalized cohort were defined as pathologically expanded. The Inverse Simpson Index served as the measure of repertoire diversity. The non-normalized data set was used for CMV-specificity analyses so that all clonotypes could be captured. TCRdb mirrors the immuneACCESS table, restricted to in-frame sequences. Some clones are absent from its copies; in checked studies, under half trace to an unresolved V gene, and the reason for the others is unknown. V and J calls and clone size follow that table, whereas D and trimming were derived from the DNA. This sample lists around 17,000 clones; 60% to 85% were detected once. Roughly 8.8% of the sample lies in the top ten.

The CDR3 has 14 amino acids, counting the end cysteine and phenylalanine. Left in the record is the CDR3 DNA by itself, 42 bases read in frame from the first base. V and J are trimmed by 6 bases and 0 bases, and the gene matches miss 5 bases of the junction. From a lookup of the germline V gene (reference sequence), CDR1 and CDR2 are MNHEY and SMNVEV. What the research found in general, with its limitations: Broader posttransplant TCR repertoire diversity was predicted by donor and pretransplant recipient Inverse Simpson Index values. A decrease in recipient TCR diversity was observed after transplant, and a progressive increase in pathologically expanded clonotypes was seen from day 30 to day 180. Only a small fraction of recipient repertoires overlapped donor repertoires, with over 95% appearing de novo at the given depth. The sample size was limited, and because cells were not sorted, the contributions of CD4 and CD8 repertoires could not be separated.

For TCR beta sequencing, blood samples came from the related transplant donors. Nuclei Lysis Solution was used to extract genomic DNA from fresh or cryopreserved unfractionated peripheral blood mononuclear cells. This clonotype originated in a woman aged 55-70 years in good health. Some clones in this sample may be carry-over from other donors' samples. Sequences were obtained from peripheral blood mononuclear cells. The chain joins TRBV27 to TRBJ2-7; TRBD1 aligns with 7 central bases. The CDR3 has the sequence CASRDRVSSYEQYF. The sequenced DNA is TGTGCCAGCAGAGACAGGGTTTCCTCCTACGAGCAGTACTTC.